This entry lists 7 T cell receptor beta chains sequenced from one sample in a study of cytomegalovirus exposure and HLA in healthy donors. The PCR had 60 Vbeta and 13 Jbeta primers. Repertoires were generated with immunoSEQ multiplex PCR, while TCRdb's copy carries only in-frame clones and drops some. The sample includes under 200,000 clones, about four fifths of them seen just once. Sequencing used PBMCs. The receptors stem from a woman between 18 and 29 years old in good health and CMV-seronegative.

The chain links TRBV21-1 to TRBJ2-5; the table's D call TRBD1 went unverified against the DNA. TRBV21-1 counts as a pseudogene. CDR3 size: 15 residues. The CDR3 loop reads CASSQGDREVETQYF. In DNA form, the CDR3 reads TGTGCCAGCAGCCAGGGGGACAGGGAGGTGGAGACCCAGTACTTC.

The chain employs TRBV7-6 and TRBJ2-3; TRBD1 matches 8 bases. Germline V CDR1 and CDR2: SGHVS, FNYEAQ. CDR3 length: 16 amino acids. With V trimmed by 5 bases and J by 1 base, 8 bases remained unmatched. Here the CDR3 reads CASSHHRGRGTDTQYF. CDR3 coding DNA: TGTGCCAGCAGCCACCACAGGGGGAGAGGCACAGATACGCAGTATTTT. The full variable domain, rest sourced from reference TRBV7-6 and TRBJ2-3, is GAGVSQSPRYKVTKRGQDVALRCDPISGHVSLYWYRQALGQGPEFLTYFNYEAQQDKSGLPNDRFSAERPEGSISTLTIQRTEQRDSAMYRCASSHHRGRGTDTQYFGPGTRLTVL.

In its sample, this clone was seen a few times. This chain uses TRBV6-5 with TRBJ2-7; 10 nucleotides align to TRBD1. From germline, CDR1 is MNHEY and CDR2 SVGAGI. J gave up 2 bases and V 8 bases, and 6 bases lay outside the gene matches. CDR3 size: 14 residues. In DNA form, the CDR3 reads TGTGCCAGCCGGGACAGGGGCTCTACCTACGAGCAGTACGTC. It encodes CASRDRGSTYEQYV.

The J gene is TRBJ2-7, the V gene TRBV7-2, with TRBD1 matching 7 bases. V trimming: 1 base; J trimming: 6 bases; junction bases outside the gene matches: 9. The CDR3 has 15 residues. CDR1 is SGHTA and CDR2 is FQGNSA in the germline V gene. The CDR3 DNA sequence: TGTGCCAGCAGCTTAGTTGAGACAGGGTATCTCGAGCAGTACTTC. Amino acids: CASSLVETGYLEQYF.

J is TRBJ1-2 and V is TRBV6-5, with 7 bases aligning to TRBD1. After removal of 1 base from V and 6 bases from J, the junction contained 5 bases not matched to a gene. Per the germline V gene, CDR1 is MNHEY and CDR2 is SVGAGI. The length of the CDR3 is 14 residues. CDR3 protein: CASSYYSGGNGYTF. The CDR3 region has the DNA TGTGCCAGCAGTTACTACTCAGGGGGGAATGGCTACACCTTC.

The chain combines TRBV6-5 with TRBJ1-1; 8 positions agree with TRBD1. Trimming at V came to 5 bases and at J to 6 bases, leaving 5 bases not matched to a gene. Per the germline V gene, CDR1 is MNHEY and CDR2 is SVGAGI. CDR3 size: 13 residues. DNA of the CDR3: TGTGCCAGCAGTCAAGACAGGGGAGCTGAAGCTTTCTTT. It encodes CASSQDRGAEAFF.

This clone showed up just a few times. The CDR3, as DNA: TGTGCCACCAGCAGGGAATTCCTGGGGCAGATTAGCGGGAACAAAAACATTCAGTACTTC. Encoded protein: CATSREFLGQISGNKNIQYF. V is TRBV15 and J is TRBJ2-4; TRBD2 matches 8 bases. Germline CDR1 reads LNHNV; CDR2 reads YYDKDF (reference sequence). The junction had 19 bases not matched to a gene; V was cut back by 3 bases and J by 3 bases. This CDR3 contains 20 residues. The full variable domain, its missing parts supplied by reference TRBV15 and TRBJ2-4, is DAMVIQNPRYQVTQFGKPVTLSCSQTLNHNVMYWYQQKSSQAPKLLFHYYDKDFNNEADTPDNFQSRRPNTSFCFLDIRSPGLGDTAMYLCATSREFLGQISGNKNIQYFGAGTRLSVL.